Each of the 27 T cell receptor beta chains below was sequenced from the same sample in a study of CD8+ T cells in alopecia areata. Reverse transcription of extracted RNA yielded cDNA, which provided the sequencing template. Sequencing used immunoSEQ multiplex PCR; TCRdb keeps in-frame clones, though not all of them. The table has about 110,000 clones, 45% to 70% seen once. Sequenced material: CD8+ T cells sorted from blood. The receptor set was obtained from a human donor in good health.

The J gene is TRBJ2-5, the V gene TRBV7-6; D may correspond to TRBD1 or TRBD2 (5 bases each). Germline CDR1 and CDR2: SGHVS and FNYEAQ. This CDR3 has 14 amino acids. With 0 bases removed from V and 7 bases from J, the gap between germline ends came to 12 bases. CDR3 bases: TGTGCCAGCAGCTTAGCGGGAACAGGAGGGACCCAGTACTTC. Its protein is CASSLAGTGGTQYF.

J is TRBJ1-4 and V is TRBV30, with a weak D call TRBD1 (5 bases). Trimming shortened V by 0 bases and J by 8 bases, and 16 bases separated the two germline ends. The CDR3 has 15 residues. The V gene's germline CDR1 is GTSNPN and CDR2 SVGIG (reference sequence). The CDR3: CAWSVRGAITEKLFF. CDR3 in DNA: TGTGCCTGGAGTGTACGTGGGGCAATTACGGAAAAACTGTTTTTT.

V is TRBV7-9 and J is TRBJ2-5; D perhaps matches TRBD1 (6 bases). The CDR3 extends over 15 amino acids. Germline CDR1 SEHNR, CDR2 FQNEAQ (reference sequence). Trimming took off 8 bases at V and 3 bases at J, with 19 bases between the two ends. As DNA, the CDR3 is TGTGCCAGCTTCAGAGGTGGACAGAGGGAAGAGACCCAGTACTTC. It yields the protein CASFRGGQREETQYF.

The rearrangement links TRBV19 to TRBJ2-5, with D possibly matching TRBD1 (6 bases). V lost 5 bases and J 7 bases, leaving 14 bases between the germline ends. CDR1 is LNHDA, CDR2 SQIVND, per germline (reference sequence). The CDR3 length is 13 residues. CDR3: CASSDGQRGTQYF. The CDR3 bases are TGTGCCAGTAGTGACGGACAGCGCGGGACCCAGTACTTC.

This clone was seen a few times. CDR3 region: CATSPGQGETDTQYF. For the CDR3, the DNA is TGTGCCACCAGCCCCGGACAGGGAGAGACAGATACGCAGTATTTT. The gene calls are TRBV15 and TRBJ2-3, with 8 bases matching TRBD1. CDR3 length: 15 residues. V lost 5 bases to trimming and J lost 3 bases; unmatched junction nucleotides: 7. CDR1 and CDR2 from the germline V gene are LNHNV and YYDKDF (reference sequence).

The chain links TRBV14 to TRBJ2-1, with TRBD2 matching 7 bases. Trimming took 6 bases from V and 9 from J; bases not matched to a gene: 8. Germline lookup yields CDR1 SGHDN and CDR2 FVKESK. The CDR3 is 13 amino acids. The CDR3, as DNA: TGTGCCAGCAGTCTTCGGGGCGGGGGTGAGCAGTTCTTC. It specifies CASSLRGGGEQFF.

The V gene is TRBV7-9, the J gene TRBJ2-5, with D hard to call. Germline V CDR1 and CDR2: SEHNR, FQNEAQ (reference sequence). The CDR3 spans 12 residues. V shed 11 bases and J shed 1 base, with 11 bases lying between them. CDR3 in amino acids: CAADGTQETQYF. Written as DNA, the CDR3 is TGTGCCGCGGACGGAACCCAAGAGACCCAGTACTTC.

The chain carries TRBV18 and TRBJ1-5; the D is unclear. Trimming shortened V by 3 bases and J by 0 bases, and 15 bases separated the two germline ends. This CDR3 has 17 residues. Per germline, CDR1 KGHSH and CDR2 LQKENI. CDR3 amino acids: CASSPLERVNSNQPQHF. In DNA, the CDR3 is TGTGCCAGCTCACCTCTCGAGCGTGTCAATAGCAATCAGCCCCAGCATTTT.

This clone was found a few times. This chain joins TRBV4-1 and TRBJ2-5; no firm D call. The V end was cut by 3 bases, the J end by 2 bases, with 16 bases between. CDR3 size: 16 residues. In germline, CDR1 is MGHRA, CDR2 YSYEKL. DNA of the CDR3: TGCGCCAGCAGCCACCCCCAGGCCACAGCTCAAGAGACCCAGTACTTC. Residues: CASSHPQATAQETQYF.

V usage is TRBV4-1 and J usage is TRBJ2-7; TRBD1 is a possible D gene (7 bases). Trimming stripped 0 bases from V and 3 bases from J, with 21 bases between. This CDR3 comprises 18 residues. Germline V gene sequence: CDR1 MGHRA, CDR2 YSYEKL. The CDR3 region is CASSQDGRTGLINYEQYF. CDR3 DNA: TGCGCCAGCAGCCAAGATGGGAGGACAGGACTGATTAACTACGAGCAGTACTTC.

This clone was observed once. The chain links TRBV2 to TRBJ1-1; TRBD1 agrees at 10 bases. Per germline, CDR1 SNHLY and CDR2 FYNNEI. The CDR3 loop spans 14 amino acids. V dropped 7 bases and J dropped 4; count of bases not matched to a gene: 6. The CDR3 region is CASIRTGGRTEAFF. The CDR3 DNA reads TGTGCCAGCATTCGGACAGGGGGTCGCACTGAAGCTTTCTTT.

This clone was counted between two and nine times. The junction does not match germline at one end; this may be a read error. The CDR3 DNA reads TGTGCCACCAGCAGAGAGCAAGTGACCCAGTACTTC. Amino acids: CATSREQVTQYF. V and J are TRBV15 and TRBJ2-5; D gene unclear. This CDR3 spans 12 amino acids. In germline, CDR1 is LNHNV, CDR2 YYDKDF (reference sequence).

V gene TRBV29-1 combines with J gene TRBJ2-5; D is possibly TRBD1 or TRBD2 (5 bases each). CDR1 is SQVTM and CDR2 is ANQGSEA in the germline V gene. The CDR3 loop spans 16 amino acids. V dropped 4 bases and J dropped 1 base, with 19 bases sitting between them. CDR3 in DNA: TGCAGCGTTGGGGGGTGGGCGGAAGAATTCCAAGAGACCCAGTACTTC. It is translated as CSVGGWAEEFQETQYF. Complete variable domain (other parts from reference TRBV29-1 and TRBJ2-5): SAVISQKPSRDICQRGTSLTIQCQVDSQVTMMFWYRQQPGQSLTLIATANQGSEATYESGFVIDKFPISRPNLTFSTLTVSNMSPEDSSIYLCSVGGWAEEFQETQYFGPGTRLLVL.

This chain connects TRBV6-5 to TRBJ2-3, with 8 positions matching TRBD2. CDR1 and CDR2 from the germline V gene are MNHEY and SVGAGI. The CDR3 is 14 residues long. V gave up 5 bases and J gave up 3 bases; unmatched junction bases: 4. Here the CDR3 reads CASSPGTSTDTQYF. The CDR3 nucleotides are TGTGCCAGCAGTCCCGGGACTAGTACAGATACGCAGTATTTT.

The table lists this clone with a count of one. The rearrangement joins TRBV6-5 to TRBJ1-6; 9 bases map to TRBD1. This CDR3 comprises 15 residues. V was pared by 5 bases and J by 8 bases, with 7 bases of the junction left unmatched. The germline CDR1 and CDR2 sequences are MNHEY and SVGAGI. CDR3 loop: CASSPGQGNYSPLHF. The CDR3 DNA is TGTGCCAGCAGTCCCGGACAGGGGAATTATTCACCCCTCCACTTT.

This chain uses TRBV23-1 with TRBJ2-7; TRBD2 matches 7 bases. TRBV23-1 is marked as an open reading frame, function uncertain. The CDR3 is 18 amino acids. V lost 0 bases, J lost 0 bases, and 11 bases stayed unmatched. CDR3 region: CASSQSRRQREGSYEQYF. The CDR3 coding sequence is TGCGCCAGCAGTCAATCGAGACGACAAAGGGAGGGCTCCTACGAGCAGTACTTC.

The chain couples TRBV13 to TRBJ1-5; D call uncertain. The CDR3 totals 14 residues. The germline CDR1 and CDR2 sequences are PRHDT and FYEKMQ (reference sequence). V lost 5 bases to trimming and J lost 6 bases, with 14 bases between them. CDR3 DNA sequence: TGTGCCAGCAGCCCCCTCTTTCGGGCTCAGCCCCAGCATTTT. As protein: CASSPLFRAQPQHF.

The chain carries TRBV5-4 and TRBJ1-6; D is perhaps TRBD1 (6 bases). The CDR3 loop spans 14 amino acids. Germline V lookup: CDR1 SGHNT, CDR2 YYREEE (reference sequence). V was shortened by 3 bases and J by 4 bases, with 8 bases between the two germline ends. The DNA for the CDR3 is TGTGCCAGCAGCTACAGGGATTATAATTCACCCCTCCACTTT. Residues: CASSYRDYNSPLHF.

V is TRBV20-1 and J is TRBJ2-7; no clear D. Germline-derived CDR1 and CDR2 are DFQATT and SNEGSKA (reference sequence). Trimming took 6 bases from V and 9 from J, leaving 12 bases between them. CDR3 length: 10 amino acids. The CDR3 loop is CSARLPGQYF. The CDR3 DNA is TGCAGTGCCCGACTTCCGGGGCAGTACTTC.

This chain connects TRBV11-2 to TRBJ1-2; D gene ambiguous. V was shortened by 5 bases and J by 11 bases, with 12 bases between the two germline ends. The CDR3 consists of 11 residues. Germline values: CDR1 SGHAT, CDR2 FQNNGV. The CDR3 region is CASSPNQRYTF. CDR3 DNA: TGTGCCAGCAGCCCTAATCAGCGTTACACCTTC.

The V call is TRBV13, the J call TRBJ2-3; weak D call: TRBD1 (6 bases). This CDR3 region has 15 residues. Germline CDR1 is PRHDT and CDR2 is FYEKMQ (reference sequence). The germline V and J ends were trimmed by 4 bases and 4 bases, with 15 bases remaining between them. The CDR3 is CASSSENGQPDTQYF. DNA for the CDR3: TGTGCCAGCAGCTCGGAAAACGGACAGCCAGATACGCAGTATTTT. Combining the CDR3 with reference TRBV13 and TRBJ2-3 gives the whole variable domain AAGVIQSPRHLIKEKRETATLKCYPIPRHDTVYWYQQGPGQDPQFLISFYEKMQSDKGSIPDRFSAQQFSDYHSELNMSSLELGDSALYFCASSSENGQPDTQYFGPGTRLTVL.

This clone was observed a single time. The chain couples TRBV6-1 to TRBJ1-2; tentative D call: TRBD1 (5 bases). There are 14 residues in the CDR3. V shed 6 bases and J shed 7 bases, with 18 bases lying between them. Germline V lookup: CDR1 MNHNS, CDR2 SASEGT. DNA for the CDR3: TGTGCCAGCAGCGGCTACCGCAGGGTGCGTGGCTACACCTTC. Protein sequence: CASSGYRRVRGYTF.

V usage is TRBV4-1 and J usage is TRBJ2-3; D might be TRBD2 (6 bases). This CDR3 is built from 18 residues. Germline CDR1 and CDR2: MGHRA and YSYEKL. V was cut by 2 bases and J by 0 bases, with 18 bases left in between. CDR3 residues: CASSQRITLATSTDTQYF. In DNA form, the CDR3 reads TGCGCCAGCAGCCAACGTATCACACTAGCCACTAGCACAGATACGCAGTATTTT.

The rearrangement uses TRBV11-1 and TRBJ1-2; unclear D gene. Germline CDR1 and CDR2: SGHAT and FQDESV (reference sequence). The CDR3 extends over 14 amino acids. The V and J ends lost 5 bases and 5 bases respectively, with 15 bases between them. CDR3 nucleotide sequence: TGTGCCAGCAGCCCGCGTGGGGTTTTTTATGGCTACACCTTC. Its protein is CASSPRGVFYGYTF.

This clone was seen a handful of times. The same CDR3 is also encoded by other DNA sequences in this sample. The J gene is TRBJ1-1, the V gene TRBV27, with D hard to call. V was shortened by 5 bases and J by 5 bases, with 9 bases between the two germline ends. The CDR3 consists of 12 residues. The germline V gene has CDR1 MNHEY and CDR2 SMNVEV (reference sequence). CDR3 DNA sequence: TGTGCCAGCAGTCCGAGTGGAACTGAAGCTTTCTTT. This encodes CASSPSGTEAFF.

The V and J genes are TRBV4-3 and TRBJ2-3, with TRBD2 identical over 8 bases. After removal of 1 base from V and 5 bases from J, the junction contained 8 bases not matched to a gene. CDR3 length: 16 residues. Per the germline V gene, CDR1 is LGHNA and CDR2 is YSLEER. The CDR3, as DNA: TGCGCCAGCAGCCAAGTAACAGCGGGGGTGGAAGATACGCAGTATTTT. Protein sequence: CASSQVTAGVEDTQYF.

The sample holds a few counts of this clone. J is TRBJ2-2 and V is TRBV18; a weak D match, TRBD1 (6 bases). Germline V CDR1 and CDR2: KGHSH, LQKENI. The V gene lost 6 bases and the J gene lost 0 bases, with 20 bases spanning the gap. The CDR3 has 18 amino acids. CDR3 sequence reads: CASSADRFPTANTGELFF. DNA for the CDR3: TGTGCCAGCTCCGCGGACAGATTCCCAACCGCGAACACCGGGGAGCTGTTTTTT.